This T cell receptor (beta chain) was identified in a study of identical twins. Everyone who donated was a healthy Caucasian. A remark on this clonotype: Antigen specificity is unknown.

Germline V CDR1 and CDR2: SNHLY, FYNNEI. The CDR3 has 15 amino acids. The V and J ends lost 7 bases and 11 bases respectively, with 26 bases between them. TCRdb recomputed calls from the 5' RACE reads with MiXCR, one row per CDR3 protein. The sample lists some 1,700,000 distinct CDR3 sequences, roughly 35% occurring once. Findings of the study overall: Because invariant MAIT and iNKT cells could be present, zero-insertion analyses could be partly confounded. For out-of-frame alpha sequences shared by twins, low generation probability was in excess.

The sample was cord blood. This TCR was recovered from a newborn girl in good health. The chain has TRBV2 and TRBJ2-5; a possible D gene is TRBD2 (6 bases). CDR3 loop: CASKTGVATYNEQYF. CDR3 coding DNA: TGTGCCAGCAAAACGGGAGTCGCGACCTACAATGAGCAGTACTTC.